Given below is one T cell receptor (beta chain) in context. What it binds is unknown. Some clones are missing from TCRdb's copy, which holds only in-frame ones; the method was immunoSEQ multiplex PCR. The data show approximately 38,000 clones, over 80% seen once. These data come from a study of OX40 agonist ivuxolimab in advanced cancers. Across the whole study: Patients received intravenous ivuxolimab every 2 weeks at 0.01 to 10 mg/kg. Study-level results: CD8+ T cells (on average) carried more expanded clones than CD4+ T cells. Nonresponders included some who also had low normalized T-cell clonal expansion. CD4+ and CD8+ blood T cells expanded clonally by week 6 at 0.1 to 3.0 mg/kg.

The sequence was collected from an adult with an advanced solid tumor such as melanoma, head and neck, liver or kidney cancer. This specimen was CD4+ or CD8+ T cells sorted from blood, taken in a trial of the OX40 agonist ivuxolimab.

The CDR3 nucleotides read TGTGCCAGCAGCTTAGGAGGGAACTATGGCTACACCTTC. It yields the protein CASSLGGNYGYTF. The rearrangement joins TRBV7-6 to TRBJ1-2; D gene ambiguous. V was shortened by 1 base and J by 2 bases, with 5 bases between the two germline ends. CDR1 is SGHVS, CDR2 FNYEAQ, per germline. This CDR3 region has 13 residues.